These T cell receptor beta chains were read from a single sample in a study of blood T cell repertoires in COVID-19. The table came from immunoSEQ multiplex PCR; TCRdb's copy has only in-frame clones and leaves some out. The top ten clones hold about 1.7% of a sample with approximately 97,000 clones, 90% of them seen once. Sequencing was carried out using peripheral blood. These receptor sequences come from a man in his sixties with acute or convalescent COVID-19. Each CDR3 is given with its conserved first and last residue. The D gene is left open where the match is weak. Size is omitted from some rows. Given values are once, few, many or a class for expanded clones.

TRBJ1-1	TRBV18	.	.	CASSPLGVTEAFF	TGTGCCAGCTCACCCCTAGGGGTTACTGAAGCTTTCTTT
TRBJ1-1	TRBV6-5	.	once	CASSLQGLGNTEAFF	TGTGCCAGCAGTCTCCAGGGATTGGGAAACACTGAAGCTTTCTTT
TRBJ2-3	TRBV14	.	.	CASRQGPSTDTQYF	TGTGCCAGCAGGCAGGGTCCTAGCACAGATACGCAGTATTTT
TRBJ2-2	TRBV5-1	.	.	CASSLSTVTGELFF	TGCGCCAGCAGCTTGAGTACAGTAACCGGGGAGCTGTTTTTT
TRBJ1-1	TRBV5-1	.	.	CASSSRDNLNTEAFF	TGCGCCAGCAGCTCCCGGGACAACCTGAACACTGAAGCTTTCTTT
TRBJ1-4	TRBV5-4	TRBD1	.	CASSLKSGTGHEKLFF	TGTGCCAGCAGCTTAAAATCCGGGACAGGGCATGAAAAACTGTTTTTT
TRBJ2-1	TRBV3-1/TRBV3-2	.	.	CASSQDGPGIDEQFF	TGTGCCAGCAGCCAAGATGGTCCAGGGATAGATGAGCAGTTCTTC
TRBJ2-1	TRBV5-1	TRBD1	.	CASSFTRGDRDNEQFF	TGCGCCAGCAGCTTTACCCGAGGTGACAGGGACAATGAGCAGTTCTTC
TRBJ1-1	TRBV19	.	.	CASTINRGISTEAFF	TGTGCCAGTACCATCAATCGGGGGATCAGCACTGAAGCTTTCTTT
TRBJ1-5	TRBV28	TRBD1	.	CASSLPRGMTQHF	TGTGCCAGCAGTTTACCCAGGGGGATGACCCAGCATTTT
TRBJ2-1	TRBV18	.	.	CASSPGTAGEQFF	TGTGCCAGCTCACCCGGGACAGCGGGTGAGCAGTTCTTC
TRBJ2-7	TRBV5-8	.	.	CASSLVNSGSYEQYF	TGTGCCAGCAGCCTTGTTAACAGCGGCTCCTACGAGCAGTACTTC
TRBJ1-2	TRBV19	.	once	CASRAPGNYGYTF	TGTGCCAGTAGAGCCCCAGGGAACTATGGCTACACCTTC
TRBJ2-1	TRBV13	TRBD1	.	CASSTRDRLYNEQFF	TGTGCCAGCAGCACCCGGGACAGGCTGTACAATGAGCAGTTCTTC
TRBJ1-1	TRBV5-8	.	.	CASSFRGGGWTEAFF	TGTGCCAGCAGCTTCCGGGGGGGCGGGTGGACTGAAGCTTTCTTT
TRBJ1-4	TRBV5-5	.	.	CASSPRTSPANEKLFF	TGTGCCAGCAGCCCTCGGACATCACCGGCTAATGAAAAACTGTTTTTT
TRBJ2-5	TRBV7-6	.	.	CASSLAGGPGLETQYF	TGTGCCAGCAGCTTAGCGGGGGGGCCAGGTTTGGAGACCCAGTACTTC
TRBJ1-3	TRBV5-1	.	.	CASSYGFGNTIYF	TGCGCCAGCAGCTACGGGTTTGGAAACACCATATATTTT
TRBJ2-1	TRBV27	TRBD1	.	CASRPRSGTETYNEQFF	TGTGCCAGCAGACCACGCTCCGGGACAGAAACCTACAATGAGCAGTTCTTC
TRBJ1-1	TRBV27	.	.	CASSLNPGGDTEAFF	TGTGCCAGCAGTCTAAATCCAGGAGGGGACACTGAAGCTTTCTTT
TRBJ2-3	TRBV5-1	.	.	CASSSTRSSTDTQYF	TGCGCCAGCAGCTCGACGAGGTCGAGCACAGATACGCAGTATTTT
TRBJ1-1	TRBV7-2	.	.	CASSLGGGLGTEAFF	TGTGCCAGCAGCTTAGGAGGGGGTCTGGGCACTGAAGCTTTCTTT
TRBJ1-1	TRBV5-1	.	.	CASSEGSGTNEAFF	TGCGCCAGCAGCGAGGGGTCAGGGACTAATGAAGCTTTCTTT
TRBJ2-2	TRBV7-6	.	.	CASSLVQAANTGELFF	TGTGCCAGCAGCTTGGTACAAGCGGCGAACACCGGGGAGCTGTTTTTT
TRBJ1-5	TRBV5-6	.	.	CASSPGQSNQPQHF	TGTGCCAGCAGCCCCGGACAGTCCAATCAGCCCCAGCATTTT